The entry below gives a single T cell receptor (beta chain) sequence along with its context. V lost 0 bases to trimming and J lost 0 bases; unmatched junction nucleotides: 17. Germline CDR1 reads MNHNS; CDR2 reads SASEGT. CDR3 length equals 20 residues. The method was immunoSEQ multiplex PCR; TCRdb's version includes in-frame clones alone and lacks a portion of them. This sample carries about 730,000 clones, over 75% of them seen once, and the ten largest clones take around 0.0094%. This entry is derived from a study of shared T cell receptors in the human thymus. Another study also made use of these data, one on human thymus T cells. As that study records: Corrective heart surgery yielded resections, and these provided the thymus tissue. Overlap was high between thymic repertoires from unrelated individuals, as reported in related research.

This chain uses TRBV6-1 with TRBJ2-7, with TRBD1 matching over 7 bases. The sequence came from a girl under three years old with a congenital heart defect. Sequencing was carried out using thymocytes. This CDR3 is CASSEAQRTGGTFGSYEQYF. In DNA form, the CDR3 reads TGTGCCAGCAGTGAAGCGCAAAGGACAGGTGGGACCTTTGGCTCCTACGAGCAGTACTTC.